The T cell receptor (beta chain) under discussion was sequenced for a study of cytomegalovirus exposure and HLA in healthy donors. Whole-study context: Per a later analysis, the roughly 680 first-cohort and over 90 validation repertoires shared one platform.

Libraries were prepared by immunoSEQ multiplex PCR; TCRdb keeps only in-frame clonotypes and omits some of them. Here the sample spans 110,000 or so clones, 70% to 90% being singletons. There are 15 residues in the CDR3. With 0 bases clipped from V and 13 bases from J, the junction kept 9 bases outside the gene matches. In germline, CDR1 is SGHNT, CDR2 YYREEE (reference sequence). V and J are TRBV5-4 and TRBJ2-1, with 11 bases fitting TRBD2. Sequences were obtained from PBMCs. This TCR came from a man between 18 and 29 years old in good health and CMV-seropositive. The CDR3 loop reads CASSLVGLAGGHQFF. The DNA for the CDR3 is TGTGCCAGCAGCTTGGTCGGCCTAGCGGGGGGCCACCAGTTCTTC.